This TCR beta chain stems from a study of blood T cell repertoires in COVID-19. Study context: From T cells, B-cell-depleted T cells, or PBMCs came the material, which was cDNA or gDNA.

With 7 bases removed from V and 3 bases from J, the gap between germline ends came to 7 bases. Germline loops: CDR1 SQVTM, CDR2 ANQGSEA. This CDR3 contains 11 residues. How the authors handled the data: It was from reference gene primer amplification that nucleated cell counts were estimated. The data were produced by immunoSEQ multiplex PCR, yet TCRdb's version contains in-frame clones alone and is incomplete. V and J calls and clone size are those listed in that table; D and trimming were worked out from the DNA. The sample records 260,000 or so clones, about 83% being singletons. This sequence joins TRBV29-1 and TRBJ2-1, with a tentative D call TRBD2 (5 bases). Sequenced: PBMCs or T cells enriched from blood (not recorded which). This TCR was recovered from a woman aged 40 to 55 who had been exposed to COVID-19. The CDR3 reads CSAGVYNEQFF. The DNA of the CDR3 is TGCAGCGCCGGGGTCTACAATGAGCAGTTCTTC.